The source of this T cell receptor (beta chain) is a study of blood T cell repertoires in COVID-19. Sequenced by immunoSEQ multiplex PCR; TCRdb stores in-frame clones only, minus some. Here the sample spans tens of thousands of clones, around nine tenths being singletons. Trimming left V 5 bases short and J 2 bases short, with 13 bases between. The germline gives CDR1 LGHDT, CDR2 YNNKEL (reference sequence). CDR3 length: 14 amino acids. The sequenced sample consisted of peripheral blood. The receptor was isolated from a man in his sixties with active COVID-19. This chain links TRBV3-1 (or the pseudogene TRBV3-2) with TRBJ2-7; D call uncertain. This chain's CDR3 is CASSYVDKTYEQYF. In nucleotides, the CDR3 is TGTGCCAGCAGCTACGTCGACAAGACCTACGAGCAGTACTTC.